The 31 T cell receptor beta chains listed next were all sequenced from one sample in a study of T cell repertoires in cytomegalovirus infection. The antigens for these receptors are not known. TCRdb re-called the reads through MiXCR, storing one row per CDR3 protein. The data hold hundreds of thousands of distinct CDR3 sequences, with 30% to 40% observed a single time. Specimen: cultured CD8+ T cells from PBMCs, collected from culture after CMV antigen stimulation. These receptors came from a human donor in good health (CMV status not recorded). Some clones in this sample may be carry-over from other donors' samples.

This sequence joins TRBV5-1 and TRBJ2-1; D is undetermined. The V and J ends lost 0 bases and 9 bases respectively, with 13 bases between them. Per germline, CDR1 SGHRS and CDR2 YFSETQ. The CDR3 runs 14 residues. The chain's CDR3 is CASSLGQLQFEQFF. The CDR3 DNA is TGCGCCAGCAGCTTGGGGCAGTTACAATTTGAGCAGTTCTTC. The whole variable domain, filled in from reference TRBV5-1 and TRBJ2-1, reads KAGVTQTPRYLIKTRGQQVTLSCSPISGHRSVSWYQQTPGQGLQFLFEYFSETQRNKGNFPGRFSGRQFSNSRSEMNVSTLELGDSALYLCASSLGQLQFEQFFGPGTRLTVL.

This clonotype has only a few counts. CDR3 DNA: TGTGCTAGTGGTTTGCGGGGCGGACTAACTATGAACACTGAAGCTTTCTTT. Its protein product is CASGLRGGLTMNTEAFF. V gene TRBV12-5 combines with J gene TRBJ1-1, with D maybe TRBD1 (5 bases). V was pared by 2 bases and J by 0 bases, with 16 bases between. The germline V gene has CDR1 LGHNT and CDR2 FRNRAP. CDR3 length equals 17 residues. Full variable domain (rest looked up from reference TRBV12-5 and TRBJ1-1): DARVTQTPRHKVTEMGQEVTMRCQPILGHNTVFWYRQTMMQGLELLAYFRNRAPLDDSGMPKDRFSAEMPDATLATLKIQPSEPRDSAVYFCASGLRGGLTMNTEAFFGQGTRLTVV.

V is TRBV4-2 and J is TRBJ1-1; the match to TRBD1 covers 7 bases. This CDR3 region has 15 residues. Germline CDR1 is LGHNA and CDR2 is YNFKEQ. V lost 3 bases and J lost 7; bases outside the gene matches: 11. CDR3 nucleotide sequence: TGTGCCAGCAGCCATAGCCGGGACAGAAGCTATGAAGCTTTCTTT. Translating gives CASSHSRDRSYEAFF.

The chain is built from TRBV5-1 and TRBJ2-2; 8 bases fit TRBD2. The CDR3 has 20 residues. Germline lookup yields CDR1 SGHRS and CDR2 YFSETQ. The J segment lost 6 bases and the V segment lost 1 base, leaving 20 bases of the junction unmatched. The CDR3 here is CASSLRSIDSGIGRSGELFF. The DNA for the CDR3 is TGCGCCAGCAGCTTGAGGTCGATTGATAGCGGGATCGGAAGGTCCGGGGAGCTGTTTTTT.

The V call is TRBV5-6, the J call TRBJ1-6; D is ambiguous. V gave up 4 bases and J gave up 4 bases, with 12 bases separating them. CDR1 is SGHDT, CDR2 YYEEEE, per germline. The CDR3 extends over 15 amino acids. The CDR3 sequence: CASSLGRIYNSPLHF. The CDR3 nucleotides read TGTGCCAGCAGCCTCGGACGGATTTATAATTCACCCCTCCACTTT.

J is TRBJ2-5 and V is TRBV6-1; 8 bases map to TRBD2. The CDR3 consists of 19 residues. Germline CDR1 MNHNS, CDR2 SASEGT. V dropped 3 bases and J dropped 5; count of bases not matched to a gene: 20. Here the CDR3 reads CASSDKLAFGRGAFETQYF. The CDR3, as DNA: TGTGCCAGCAGTGATAAACTAGCTTTTGGGCGGGGGGCATTTGAGACCCAGTACTTC.

Only a few counts were recorded for this clonotype. This sequence joins TRBV7-9 and TRBJ2-5, with D unclear. CDR3 length: 14 amino acids. The V and J ends lost 1 base and 3 bases respectively, with 9 bases between them. In germline, CDR1 is SEHNR, CDR2 FQNEAQ (reference sequence). The CDR3 DNA is TGTGCCAGCAGCTTAGGCGCAGAGAAAGAGACCCAGTACTTC. This gives the protein CASSLGAEKETQYF.

The chain combines TRBV2 with TRBJ1-1; TRBD1 matches 7 bases. Germline CDR1 reads SNHLY; CDR2 reads FYNNEI. CDR3 size: 14 residues. The V segment lost 3 bases and the J segment 3 bases; nucleotides outside the gene matches: 4. This CDR3 is CASSDGRGYTEAFF. The CDR3 nucleotides read TGTGCCAGCAGTGATGGCAGGGGGTACACTGAAGCTTTCTTT.

This clonotype was seen more than once but under ten times. The chain couples TRBV12-3 or TRBV12-4 to TRBJ2-3, with D maybe TRBD1 (6 bases). This CDR3 is built from 15 residues. Trimming cost V 3 bases and J 0 bases, with 10 bases left between them. The CDR3 nucleotides read TGTGCCAGCAGTTTCGCAGGGGTTAGCACAGATACGCAGTATTTT. This sequence encodes CASSFAGVSTDTQYF.

V usage is TRBV10-3 and J usage is TRBJ2-1, with 11 bases that match TRBD1. Germline assignment: CDR1 ENHRY and CDR2 SYGVKD. Trimming removed 7 bases from V and 5 bases from J; junction bases left unmatched: 4. This CDR3 region has 14 residues. The CDR3 sequence: CAIMDRGQHNEQFF. CDR3 sequence (DNA): TGTGCCATCATGGACAGGGGGCAACACAATGAGCAGTTCTTC.

The genes are TRBV12-3 or TRBV12-4 and TRBJ1-1; unclear D gene. Trimming stripped 1 base from V and 3 bases from J, with 9 bases between. CDR3 length equals 14 residues. In nucleotides, the CDR3 is TGTGCCAGCAGTTTAGGTGGATTGGACACTGAAGCTTTCTTT. Residues: CASSLGGLDTEAFF.

Turning to this clonotype: The junction and the germline gene differ at one end; a read error may be behind it. The chain is built from TRBV19 and TRBJ2-4; no definite D call. The CDR3 covers 16 residues. Per germline, CDR1 LNHDA and CDR2 SQIVND (reference sequence). The CDR3 nucleotides read TGTGCCGGTAGTATAGGAATAGGGCGAGGCAAAAACATTCAGTACTTC. Protein sequence: CAGSIGIGRGKNIQYF.

This clonotype was picked up one time. A much larger clone lies one base from this, so it may be a read error. J is TRBJ2-1 and V is TRBV7-2; D gene ambiguous. Germline V gene data show CDR1 as SGHTA and CDR2 as FQGNSA. The CDR3 contains 13 residues. CDR3 DNA sequence: TGTGTCAGCAGCCCCCCCCAGTACAATGAGCAGTTCTTC. Its protein product is CVSSPPQYNEQFF.

This clonotype has a handful of counts. The CDR3 sequence is CASSQSTGRNYGYTF. The DNA of the CDR3 is TGTGCCAGCAGCCAATCGACAGGGAGGAACTATGGCTACACCTTC. The chain uses TRBV16 and TRBJ1-2, with 7 nucleotides matching TRBD1. This CDR3 contains 15 residues. Germline V gene data show CDR1 as KGHSY and CDR2 as FQNENV. Unmatched junction bases numbered 3, after V lost 0 bases and J lost 2 bases.

The chain has TRBV19 and TRBJ1-1; D is unclear. The germline V gene has CDR1 LNHDA and CDR2 SQIVND (reference sequence). V was cut by 5 bases and J by 4 bases, with 14 bases left in between. This CDR3 has 14 residues. CDR3 amino acids: CASSLNEVVTEAFF. DNA of the CDR3: TGTGCCAGTAGTCTGAATGAGGTGGTCACTGAAGCTTTCTTT.

This clonotype was seen repeatedly, ten times or more. V is TRBV7-9 and J is TRBJ1-4; D might be TRBD1 (6 bases). The CDR3 totals 14 residues. Germline CDR1 reads SEHNR; CDR2 reads FQNEAQ (reference sequence). Trimming cost V 5 bases and J 3 bases, with 10 bases left between them. The CDR3 DNA sequence: TGTGCCAGCAGCAAACAGGGATCTAATGAAAAACTGTTTTTT. It yields the protein CASSKQGSNEKLFF.

This clonotype appeared a few times. The chain is built from TRBV7-9 and TRBJ2-7, with D maybe TRBD2 (6 bases). V lost 6 bases and J lost 6, with 21 bases in between. The CDR3 runs 15 residues. The germline V gene has CDR1 SEHNR and CDR2 FQNEAQ (reference sequence). The CDR3 coding sequence is TGTGCCAGCAGTCCCCCCTCGGGAGCTAGCCCCGAGCAGTACTTC. It encodes CASSPPSGASPEQYF.

The chain recombines TRBV19 with TRBJ1-3; 8 nucleotides align to TRBD1. The CDR3 has 16 residues. J was trimmed by 0 bases and V by 4 bases; bases with no gene match: 5. Germline CDR1 LNHDA, CDR2 SQIVND (reference sequence). DNA of the CDR3: TGTGCCAGTAGTACGGGACAGGCCTACTCTGGAAACACCATATATTTT. Its translation: CASSTGQAYSGNTIYF. The entire variable domain, with the rest obtained from reference TRBV19 and TRBJ1-3, is as follows: DGGITQSPKYLFRKEGQNVTLSCEQNLNHDAMYWYRQDPGQGLRLIYYSQIVNDFQKGDIAEGYSVSREKKESFPLTVTSAQKNPTAFYLCASSTGQAYSGNTIYFGEGSWLTVV.

The sample holds a few counts of this clonotype. This chain connects TRBV19 to TRBJ1-5; D gene unclear. CDR1 is LNHDA and CDR2 is SQIVND in the germline V gene (reference sequence). The germline V and J ends were trimmed by 1 base and 6 bases, with 13 bases remaining between them. CDR3 size: 15 residues. CDR3 DNA sequence: TGTGCCAGTAGTATAGGATTCCGGAAAGGTCAGCCCCAGCATTTT. Translating it yields CASSIGFRKGQPQHF. Together with reference TRBV19 and TRBJ1-5, the CDR3 gives the full variable domain: DGGITQSPKYLFRKEGQNVTLSCEQNLNHDAMYWYRQDPGQGLRLIYYSQIVNDFQKGDIAEGYSVSREKKESFPLTVTSAQKNPTAFYLCASSIGFRKGQPQHFGDGTRLSIL.

The chain carries TRBV6-2 or TRBV6-3 and TRBJ2-7; TRBD1 is a possible D gene (6 bases). The CDR3 runs 13 residues. Germline CDR1 and CDR2: MNHEY and SVGEGT. Trimming removed 5 bases at V and 3 bases at J, with 11 bases between. CDR3 loop: CASSEGVRYEQYV. The CDR3 bases are TGTGCCAGCAGTGAGGGGGTCCGCTACGAGCAGTACGTC.

This clonotype was counted ten times or more. The chain uses TRBV12-3 or TRBV12-4 and TRBJ1-1, with D maybe TRBD1 (6 bases). V shed 6 bases and J shed 1 base, with 12 bases lying between them. There are 14 residues in the CDR3. CDR3 DNA sequence: TGTGCCAGCAGCTTAACAGGGAGGAACACTGAAGCTTTCTTT. This translates into CASSLTGRNTEAFF.

This clonotype came up a few times. The rearrangement links TRBV12-3 or TRBV12-4 to TRBJ1-1; D unclear. Trimming removed 3 bases from V and 1 base from J, with 9 bases in between. The CDR3 consists of 14 residues. The CDR3: CASSFLGENTEAFF. In nucleotides, the CDR3 is TGTGCCAGCAGTTTCCTCGGGGAGAACACTGAAGCTTTCTTT.

This clonotype was counted a few times. The chain couples TRBV5-4 to TRBJ1-2; D is undetermined. Trimming stripped 1 base from V and 0 bases from J, with 13 bases between. This CDR3 has 16 residues. Per the germline V gene, CDR1 is SGHNT and CDR2 is YYREEE (reference sequence). DNA of the CDR3: TGTGCCAGCAGCTTGAAAAGGGAGGTTTCTAACTATGGCTACACCTTC. Translation gives CASSLKREVSNYGYTF.

Only a few counts were recorded for this clonotype. The rearrangement uses TRBV6-1 and TRBJ2-1; 11 bases match TRBD2. The V and J ends lost 7 bases and 4 bases, in that order; junction bases with no gene match: 9. CDR1 is MNHNS and CDR2 is SASEGT in the germline V gene. The CDR3 extends over 16 amino acids. Written as DNA, the CDR3 is TGTGCCAGCACCAAACTAGCGGGGGCCCCATACAATGAGCAGTTCTTC. Protein: CASTKLAGAPYNEQFF.

This clonotype was observed a handful of times. The chain uses TRBV2 and TRBJ2-1; D unresolved. Germline lookup yields CDR1 SNHLY and CDR2 FYNNEI. The CDR3 has 11 residues. V dropped 7 bases and J dropped 7 bases, with 8 bases sitting between them. In DNA, the CDR3 is TGTGCCAGCATCGACGGTAATGAGCAGTTCTTC. This translates into CASIDGNEQFF.

V usage is TRBV6-1 and J usage is TRBJ2-1; 8 bases fit TRBD1. Germline V gives CDR1 MNHNS, CDR2 SASEGT. Germline trimming cut 7 bases from V and 15 bases from J; bases unmatched to any gene: 8. The CDR3 sequence is 11 residues long. CDR3 amino acids: CASTWRTGSFF. The CDR3 DNA sequence: TGTGCCAGCACCTGGCGGACAGGGTCGTTCTTC.

In this sample, this clonotype turned up a few times. The chain is built from TRBV10-3 and TRBJ2-5; D may match TRBD1 or TRBD2 (6 bases each). This CDR3 contains 16 residues. V gave up 6 bases and J gave up 2 bases, with 19 bases separating them. Germline V CDR1 and CDR2: ENHRY, SYGVKD. CDR3 in DNA: TGTGCCATCAGCGGATCTGAGGGGGGATTGCAAGAGACCCAGTACTTC. It is translated as CAISGSEGGLQETQYF.

This chain connects TRBV7-8 to TRBJ1-1; D is unresolved. Between the trimmed V and J ends, which lost 6 bases and 5 bases, there was a span of 22 bases. In germline, CDR1 is SGHVS, CDR2 FQNEAQ. This CDR3 spans 16 amino acids. Here the CDR3 reads CASRPPMWSAGTEAFF. For the CDR3, the DNA is TGTGCCAGCAGGCCACCTATGTGGTCTGCGGGTACTGAAGCTTTCTTT.

In DNA form, the CDR3 reads TGTGCCATCAGTGAGTCCAGGGAGCAGGATCAGCCCCAGCATTTT. Protein: CAISESREQDQPQHF. This chain uses TRBV10-3 with TRBJ1-5, with D possibly TRBD1 on 5 matching bases. This CDR3 is 15 amino acids long. V was pared by 0 bases and J by 5 bases, with 11 bases between. In germline, CDR1 is ENHRY, CDR2 SYGVKD.

This clonotype was counted between two and nine times. V usage is TRBV27 and J usage is TRBJ1-2; 7 nucleotides match TRBD1. Germline V gene data show CDR1 as MNHEY and CDR2 as SMNVEV (reference sequence). The CDR3 is 15 amino acids. Trimming removed 3 bases from V and 4 bases from J; junction bases left unmatched: 8. The CDR3 sequence: CASSFLTGNTYGYTF. The CDR3 nucleotides read TGTGCCAGCAGTTTTTTGACAGGGAATACCTATGGCTACACCTTC.

CDR3 bases: TGTGCCAGCAGTTTGACGGCCCTCGAACTGTTTTTT. Translating gives CASSLTALELFF. The J gene is TRBJ1-4, the V gene TRBV12-3 or TRBV12-4, with D hard to call. The CDR3 contains 12 residues. Deletions cut 3 bases from V and 12 bases from J, with 11 bases between.